This T cell receptor beta chain was sequenced for a study of blood T cell repertoires in COVID-19. In the study overall: From the United States, Italy and Spain came samples of acute and convalescent COVID-19.

Authors' analysis steps: Reference gene primer amplification in the assay estimated nucleated cell counts. The method was immunoSEQ multiplex PCR; TCRdb's version includes in-frame clones alone and lacks a portion of them. From that table come the V and J calls and clone size; the DNA was used to work out D and trimming. The data hold about 64,000 clones, with approximately 86% observed a single time. The germline CDR1 and CDR2 sequences are SGHRS and YFSETQ. V lost 3 bases to trimming and J lost 2 bases; unmatched junction nucleotides: 7. The CDR3 is made up of 15 amino acids. The receptor comes from a man in his forties with acute or convalescent COVID-19. The chain joins TRBV5-1 to TRBJ1-2; 7 bases line up with TRBD1. Sequencing was done on a sample of peripheral blood. The CDR3 DNA sequence: TGCGCCAGCAGCTCACAGGGGTTCGGGAACTATGGCTACACCTTC. It translates to CASSSQGFGNYGYTF.